This TCR beta chain was recorded in a study of human T cells and chemical hapten exposure (dated by TCRdb to the early 2020s). For the wider study: For sensitization, 2% DPC in acetone was applied to a roughly 2 cm by roughly 2 cm area of upper inner arm skin. Patients additionally received weekly therapeutic DPC doses to the scalp throughout the approximately 24-week study period. Patch tests used Finn chambers with 0.01% DPC on the upper back, scored after 6 days by International Contact Dermatitis Research Group standards. Alopecia areata with under or over 50% scalp involvement, alopecia totalis and alopecia universalis were represented in the patient cohort, which was mostly female. Libraries were pooled for sequencing, and variation in per-sample TCR yields was attributed mainly to small differences in library volumes within the pool. The study tracked peripheral blood TCR repertoire changes in vivo during primary and secondary sensitization to the hapten diphenylcyclopropenone (DPC) in alopecia patients. Blood samples were taken from patients before sensitization (week 0) and then at 2, 6 and about 24 weeks after DPC sensitization. About 27 alopecia patients gave blood for TCR sequencing at one to four time points (pre-sensitization, 2, 6 and 24 weeks). The research as a whole found: Compared with pre-sensitization or healthy control sets, expanded TCRs formed significantly more large CDR3 similarity clusters, which is consistent with antigen-driven responses. Alopecia, a presumed autoimmune disease, was present in all patients, so the immune response of the patients might differ from that of healthy individuals. After repeated subsampling, the strength of the expansion versus patch-test correlation and the threshold at which it became significant changed. No change with DPC sensitization was found in the number of TCRs above 1 in 1000 frequency, and no evidence of global repertoire structure alterations was found. Patch test score correlated positively with the number of PT1 expanded TCRs, reaching significance at thresholds 8, 16 and 32 but not at 4.

The CDR3 sequence holds 15 residues, the cysteine and phenylalanine included. The kept DNA is CDR3 alone, 45 bases in frame from the first base. V is pared back by 2 bases and J by 5 bases, with 15 bases lying between the germline termini. From the germline V gene, CDR1 is SGHTA and CDR2 is FQGTGA. This clonotype was recorded a few times. The antigen it binds to is not known. Qualities for individual bases were not recorded, and no much larger clone is one base off. Explained via the paper, the time point label denotes: pre-sensitization, week 0. The treatment or condition label for this specimen denotes: therapeutic diphenylcyclopropenone sensitization with weekly scalp DPC. At each patch-test visit, blood was drawn before the patch test was applied. To be eligible, patients had to be aged 18 to 70, diagnosed with alopecia and judged suitable for DPC therapy, while pregnant patients were excluded. Total RNA was isolated from unfractionated whole blood collected in Tempus Blood RNA tubes.

Receptors were amplified or captured by RACE. Sequencing was performed on a NextSeq 500. Library preparation attached unique molecular identifiers to individual cDNA molecules for quantitative, reproducible TCR counting. From each blood RNA sample, both TCR alpha and TCR beta chains were sequenced. In the source study's methods: The median number of TCRs per sample was around 96,000, ranging from 23,224 to 690,600. V, J and CDR3 annotation of the TCR reads was performed with the Decombinator software suite. Every sample was subsampled to the same number of TCRs (28,000) for the PS versus PT1 abundance plots. TCRs were defined as expanded if absent before sensitization and observed at least eight times at the 2-week time point. TCRdb passed the public sequencing reads through fastp at Q25 and MiXCR, retaining productive beta sequences. Rows matching on CDR3 protein sequence are summarized as one entry with the most common DNA and genes. Clone size and V and J calls follow TCRdb, not the original study. Recorded for this sample are about 68,000 distinct CDR3 sequences; approximately 9.9% of them occurred a single time. The leading ten clones occupy 4.5% to 6.5% of the sample.

The chain is made from TRBV7-3 and TRBJ2-5, with an unclear D gene assignment. This sequence originates from a woman aged 50 to 60 with alopecia areata. Some clones in this sample may be carry-over from other donors' samples. The sequencing here drew on whole blood, taken in connection with sensitization to the hapten diphenylcyclopropenone (DPC). The CDR3 region: CASSLGSLQGETQYF. The nucleotides are TGTGCCAGCAGCTTAGGGTCCCTCCAAGGGGAGACCCAGTACTTC.